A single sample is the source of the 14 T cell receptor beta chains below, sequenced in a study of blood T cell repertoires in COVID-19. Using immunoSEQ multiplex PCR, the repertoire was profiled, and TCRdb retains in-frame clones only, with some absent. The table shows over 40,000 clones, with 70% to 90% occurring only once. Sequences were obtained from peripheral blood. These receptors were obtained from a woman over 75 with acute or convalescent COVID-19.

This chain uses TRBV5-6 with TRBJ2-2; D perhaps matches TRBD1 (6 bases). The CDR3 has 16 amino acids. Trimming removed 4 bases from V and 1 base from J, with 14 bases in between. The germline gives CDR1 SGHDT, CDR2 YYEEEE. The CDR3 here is CASSPGGTLNTGELFF. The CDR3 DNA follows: TGTGCCAGCAGCCCTGGTGGGACACTGAACACCGGGGAGCTGTTTTTT.

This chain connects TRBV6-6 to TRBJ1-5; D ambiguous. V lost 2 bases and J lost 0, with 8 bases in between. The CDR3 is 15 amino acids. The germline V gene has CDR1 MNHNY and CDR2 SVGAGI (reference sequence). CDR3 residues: CASSYISNSNQPQHF. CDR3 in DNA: TGTGCCAGCAGTTACATTAGTAATAGCAATCAGCCCCAGCATTTT.

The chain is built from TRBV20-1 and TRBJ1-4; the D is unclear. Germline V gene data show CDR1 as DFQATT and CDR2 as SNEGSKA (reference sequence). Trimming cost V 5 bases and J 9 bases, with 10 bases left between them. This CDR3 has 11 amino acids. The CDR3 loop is CSAGPHQKLFF. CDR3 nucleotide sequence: TGCAGTGCTGGGCCTCACCAAAAACTGTTTTTT.

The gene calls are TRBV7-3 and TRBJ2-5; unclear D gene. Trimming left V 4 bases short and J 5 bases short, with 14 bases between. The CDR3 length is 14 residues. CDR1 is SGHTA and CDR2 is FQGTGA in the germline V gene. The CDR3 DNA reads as TGTGCCAGCAGCTCCCATCCGGGTGGGGAGACCCAGTACTTC. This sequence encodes CASSSHPGGETQYF.

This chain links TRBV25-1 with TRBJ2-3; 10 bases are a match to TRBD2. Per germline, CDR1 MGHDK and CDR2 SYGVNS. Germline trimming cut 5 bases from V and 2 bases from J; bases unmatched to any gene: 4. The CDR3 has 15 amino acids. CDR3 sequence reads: CASSLAGGYTDTQYF. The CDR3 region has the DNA TGTGCCAGCAGTTTAGCGGGGGGCTACACAGATACGCAGTATTTT.

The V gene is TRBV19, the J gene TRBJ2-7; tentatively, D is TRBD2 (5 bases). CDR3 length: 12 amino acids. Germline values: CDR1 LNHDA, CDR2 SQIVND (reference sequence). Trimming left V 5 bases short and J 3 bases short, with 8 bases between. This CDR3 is CASSARGYEQYF. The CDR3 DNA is TGTGCCAGTAGTGCACGGGGCTACGAGCAGTACTTC. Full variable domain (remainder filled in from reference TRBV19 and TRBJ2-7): DGGITQSPKYLFRKEGQNVTLSCEQNLNHDAMYWYRQDPGQGLRLIYYSQIVNDFQKGDIAEGYSVSREKKESFPLTVTSAQKNPTAFYLCASSARGYEQYFGPGTRLTVT.

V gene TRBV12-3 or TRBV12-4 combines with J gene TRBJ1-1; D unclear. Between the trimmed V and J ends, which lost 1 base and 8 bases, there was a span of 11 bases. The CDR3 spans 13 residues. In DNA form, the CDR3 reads TGTGCCAGCAGTTTAGTAGGAGAGGGAGAAGCTTTCTTT. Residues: CASSLVGEGEAFF.

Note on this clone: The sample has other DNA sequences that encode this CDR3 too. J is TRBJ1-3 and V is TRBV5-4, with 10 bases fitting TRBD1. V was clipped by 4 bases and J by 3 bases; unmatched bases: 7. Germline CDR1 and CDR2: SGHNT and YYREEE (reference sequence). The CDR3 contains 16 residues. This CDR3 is CASSPRQGAGGNTIYF. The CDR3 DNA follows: TGTGCCAGCAGCCCACGACAGGGGGCGGGTGGAAACACCATATATTTT.

CDR3: CASSKEYGTIYF. CDR3 sequence (DNA): TGTGCCAGCAGTAAAGAGTATGGCACCATATATTTT. The chain recombines TRBV25-1 with TRBJ1-3; D is undetermined. CDR1 and CDR2 from the germline V gene are MGHDK and SYGVNS. This CDR3 comprises 12 residues. Trimming took 5 bases from V and 9 from J, leaving 11 bases between them.

CDR3 region: CASCPTGNLGNTIYF. The DNA of the CDR3 is TGTGCCAGCTGCCCGACAGGGAACTTAGGAAACACCATATATTTT. The rearrangement uses TRBV6-5 and TRBJ1-3, with 7 bases that match TRBD1. The germline gives CDR1 MNHEY, CDR2 SVGAGI. V shed 8 bases, J shed 4 bases, and the junction held 11 bases outside the gene matches. This CDR3 comprises 15 residues.

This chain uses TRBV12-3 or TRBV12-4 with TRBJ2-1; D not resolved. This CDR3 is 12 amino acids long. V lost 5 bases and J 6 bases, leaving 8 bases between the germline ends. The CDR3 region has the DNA TGTGCCAGCAGTACGGGTGTCAATGAGCAGTTCTTC. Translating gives CASSTGVNEQFF.

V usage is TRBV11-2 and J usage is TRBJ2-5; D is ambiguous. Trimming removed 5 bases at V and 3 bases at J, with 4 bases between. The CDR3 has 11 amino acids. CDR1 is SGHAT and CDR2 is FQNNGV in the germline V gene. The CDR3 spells CASSIKETQYF. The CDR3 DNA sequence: TGTGCCAGCAGCATAAAAGAGACCCAGTACTTC. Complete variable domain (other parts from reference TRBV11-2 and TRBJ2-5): EAGVAQSPRYKIIEKRQSVAFWCNPISGHATLYWYQQILGQGPKLLIQFQNNGVVDDSQLPKDRFSAERLKGVDSTLKIQPAKLEDSAVYLCASSIKETQYFGPGTRLLVL.

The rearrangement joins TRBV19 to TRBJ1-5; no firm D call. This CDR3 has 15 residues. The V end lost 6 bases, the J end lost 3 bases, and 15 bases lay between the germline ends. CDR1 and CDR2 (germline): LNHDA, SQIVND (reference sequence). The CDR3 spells CASSAMAGSNQPQHF. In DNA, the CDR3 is TGTGCCAGTAGCGCCATGGCAGGCTCCAATCAGCCCCAGCATTTT.

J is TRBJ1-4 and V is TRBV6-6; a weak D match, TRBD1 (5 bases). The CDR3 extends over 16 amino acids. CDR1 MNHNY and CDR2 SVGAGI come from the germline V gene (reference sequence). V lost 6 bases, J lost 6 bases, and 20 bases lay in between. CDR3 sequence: CASSSPMGGVDEKLFF. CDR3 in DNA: TGTGCCAGCAGCTCCCCCATGGGGGGAGTGGATGAAAAACTGTTTTTT.